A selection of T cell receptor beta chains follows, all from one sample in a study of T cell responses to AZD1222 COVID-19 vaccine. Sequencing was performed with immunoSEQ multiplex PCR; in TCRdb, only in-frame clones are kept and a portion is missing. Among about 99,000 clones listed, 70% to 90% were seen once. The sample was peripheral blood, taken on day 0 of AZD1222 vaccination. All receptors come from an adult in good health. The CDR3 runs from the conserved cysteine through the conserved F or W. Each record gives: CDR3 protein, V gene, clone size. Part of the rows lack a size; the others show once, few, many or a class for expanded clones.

CDR3: CASTEGLDTIYF
V: TRBV12-3/TRBV12-4
size: few

CDR3: CASSPDWGTYNEQFF
V: TRBV5-4
size: NA

CDR3: CASSRGQADQETQYF
V: TRBV6-2/TRBV6-3
size: medium-sized

CDR3: CASSLGTGVGEKLFF
V: TRBV7-2
size: NA

CDR3: CASSLVQGADGYTF
V: TRBV5-6
size: NA

CDR3: CASSLTGKGQPQHF
V: TRBV6-5
size: NA

CDR3: CASAYRANGLF
V: TRBV2
size: NA

CDR3: CASKPDRSSYNEQFF
V: TRBV19
size: NA

CDR3: CASSLSGEKLFF
V: TRBV11-2
size: NA

CDR3: CASRGASGATDTQYF
V: TRBV5-1
size: NA

CDR3: CASSLGPVGRSSYNEQFF
V: TRBV5-1
size: once

CDR3: CASSADPGGTVEYTGELFF
V: TRBV9
size: NA

CDR3: CASNRQGFDYGYTF
V: TRBV19
size: NA

CDR3: CASSPSALETQYF
V: TRBV18
size: NA